This T cell receptor (beta chain) derives from a study of T cells in localized non-small cell lung cancer. Concerning this clone itself: Its antigen remains unidentified.

Regarding the study as a whole: Detection in adjacent lung was observed for a median around 59 of the top 100 tumor clones. Greater blood T cell density accompanied longer overall survival. Tumor samples were not multi-region, leaving intratumor heterogeneity unexcluded. The highest T cell clonality was in uninvolved adjacent lung, above tumor.

Some clones are missing from TCRdb's copy, which holds only in-frame ones; the method was immunoSEQ multiplex PCR. In the table there are 90,000 to 100,000 clones, approximately 90% of which are singletons. This clonotype originated in a woman between 35 and 70 years old with stage II squamous cell lung carcinoma. The input for sequencing was PBMCs, taken before any cancer treatment.

The CDR3 sequence: CASSLRGGNTIYF. For the CDR3, the DNA is TGTGCCAGCAGTTTAAGAGGTGGAAACACCATATATTTT. The rearrangement joins TRBV28 to TRBJ1-3; no reliable D call. Trimming left V 2 bases short and J 3 bases short, with 5 bases between. The length of the CDR3 is 13 residues. Germline lookup yields CDR1 MDHEN and CDR2 SYDVKM.